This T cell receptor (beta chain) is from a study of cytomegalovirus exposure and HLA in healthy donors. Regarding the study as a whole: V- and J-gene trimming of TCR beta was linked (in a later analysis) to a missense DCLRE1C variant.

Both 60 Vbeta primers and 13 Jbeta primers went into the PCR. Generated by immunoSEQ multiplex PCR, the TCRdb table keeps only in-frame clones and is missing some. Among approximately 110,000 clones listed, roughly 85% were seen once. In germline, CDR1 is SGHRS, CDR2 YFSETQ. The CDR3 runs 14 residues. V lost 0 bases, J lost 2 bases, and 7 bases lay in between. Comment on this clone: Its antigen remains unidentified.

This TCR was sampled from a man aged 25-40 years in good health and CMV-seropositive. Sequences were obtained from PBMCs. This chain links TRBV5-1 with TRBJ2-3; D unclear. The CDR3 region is CASSLGSVTDTQYF. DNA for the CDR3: TGCGCCAGCAGCTTGGGGTCAGTCACAGATACGCAGTATTTT.